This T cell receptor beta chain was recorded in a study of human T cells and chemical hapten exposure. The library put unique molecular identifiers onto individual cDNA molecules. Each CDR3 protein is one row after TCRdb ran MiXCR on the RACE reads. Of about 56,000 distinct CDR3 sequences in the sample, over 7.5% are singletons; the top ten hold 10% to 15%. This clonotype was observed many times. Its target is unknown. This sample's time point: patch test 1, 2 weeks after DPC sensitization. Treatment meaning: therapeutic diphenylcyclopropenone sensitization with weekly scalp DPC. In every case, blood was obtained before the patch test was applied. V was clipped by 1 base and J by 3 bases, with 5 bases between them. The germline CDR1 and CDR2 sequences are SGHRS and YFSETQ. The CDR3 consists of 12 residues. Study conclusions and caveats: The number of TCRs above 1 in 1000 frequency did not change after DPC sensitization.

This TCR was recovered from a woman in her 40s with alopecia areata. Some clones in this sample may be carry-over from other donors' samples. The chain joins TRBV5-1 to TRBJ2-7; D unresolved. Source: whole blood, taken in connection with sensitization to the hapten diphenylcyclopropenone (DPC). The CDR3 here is CASSLNRYEQYF. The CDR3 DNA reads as TGCGCCAGCAGCTTGAACCGCTACGAGCAGTACTTC.